The 21 T cell receptor beta chains listed next were all sequenced from one sample in a study of shared clonotypes between healthy human individuals. TCRdb's copy holds only in-frame clones and misses some; the assay was immunoSEQ multiplex PCR. The sample includes more than 600,000 clones, about 90% of them seen just once. Naive CD8 populations comprised CD45RO-negative cells positively selected for CCR7, excluding terminally differentiated effector memory CD45RA+ cells. The source material was naive CD8+ T cells sorted from blood. The source of these receptors is a man aged 25 to 45 in good health.

This clone was recorded a few times. This chain joins TRBV27 and TRBJ2-7, with 7 nucleotides matching TRBD2. This CDR3 has 13 amino acids. Germline V gene data show CDR1 as MNHEY and CDR2 as SMNVEV (reference sequence). V lost 2 bases and J lost 4; bases outside the gene matches: 2. CDR3: CASSLSGEYEQYF. The DNA for the CDR3 is TGTGCCAGCAGTTTAAGCGGGGAGTACGAGCAGTACTTC.

This clone has only one observation. The genes are TRBV4-1 and TRBJ2-2; D is ambiguous. Germline loops: CDR1 MGHRA, CDR2 YSYEKL. The CDR3 runs 17 residues. V was clipped by 3 bases and J by 0 bases, with 14 bases between them. The CDR3 region has the DNA TGCGCCAGCAGCCACCCTGCCCGCACCGCGAACACCGGGGAGCTGTTTTTT. Its protein is CASSHPARTANTGELFF.

The chain carries TRBV11-2 and TRBJ2-7; the D gene is possibly TRBD2 (6 bases). CDR1 SGHAT and CDR2 FQNNGV come from the germline V gene. There are 11 residues in the CDR3. Trimming left V 7 bases short and J 7 bases short, with 11 bases between. CDR3 sequence reads: CASTGSGEQYF. DNA of the CDR3: TGTGCCAGCACCGGGAGCGGGGAGCAGTACTTC.

The chain recombines TRBV29-1 with TRBJ2-7; 10 nucleotides align to TRBD2. There are 13 residues in the CDR3. The V gene's germline CDR1 is SQVTM and CDR2 ANQGSEA. After removal of 4 bases from V and 5 bases from J, the junction contained 5 bases not matched to a gene. The CDR3 is CSVGAGGSNEQYF. In DNA form, the CDR3 reads TGCAGCGTTGGAGCGGGAGGGTCGAACGAGCAGTACTTC.

The chain has TRBV5-1 and TRBJ2-5, with a tentative D call TRBD1 (6 bases). V was clipped by 0 bases and J by 3 bases, with 6 bases between them. The CDR3 consists of 13 residues. CDR1 and CDR2 from the germline V gene are SGHRS and YFSETQ. The CDR3 region has the DNA TGCGCCAGCAGCTTGGGGACAGAAGAGACCCAGTACTTC. Residues: CASSLGTEETQYF.

The chain couples TRBV6-5 to TRBJ2-7, with unresolved D. Germline V gives CDR1 MNHEY, CDR2 SVGAGI. This CDR3 is built from 13 residues. V lost 5 bases and J 2 bases, leaving 10 bases between the germline ends. The CDR3 coding sequence is TGTGCCAGCAGTGGCGTATCCACCTACGAGCAGTACTTC. It translates to CASSGVSTYEQYF.

A few counts support this clone. The CDR3 sequence: CASSSNGDIYEQYF. In nucleotides, the CDR3 is TGTGCCAGCAGTTCGAACGGGGACATCTACGAGCAGTACTTC. The chain has TRBV6-6 and TRBJ2-7; a weak D match, TRBD1 (6 bases). This CDR3 has 14 amino acids. Per germline, CDR1 MNHNY and CDR2 SVGAGI (reference sequence). The V and J ends lost 4 bases and 3 bases respectively, with 13 bases between them.

This rearrangement joins TRBV9 to TRBJ2-1; TRBD2 agrees at 13 bases. V was clipped by 3 bases and J by 7 bases; unmatched bases: 7. Germline CDR1 is SGDLS and CDR2 is YYNGEE. CDR3 length: 16 residues. CDR3 protein: CASSDGLAGEGNEQFF. CDR3 nucleotides: TGTGCCAGCAGCGACGGACTAGCGGGAGAGGGGAATGAGCAGTTCTTC.

The DNA of the CDR3 is TGTGCCAGCAGTTTTCGGGACAGACCCTACGAGCAGTACTTC. It translates to CASSFRDRPYEQYF. V is TRBV28 and J is TRBJ2-7; 7 bases fit TRBD1. CDR3 length: 14 residues. Germline trimming cut 3 bases from V and 2 bases from J; bases unmatched to any gene: 4. Germline V gives CDR1 MDHEN, CDR2 SYDVKM.

The genes are TRBV27 and TRBJ1-1; D remains unclear. Germline CDR1 reads MNHEY; CDR2 reads SMNVEV (reference sequence). The length of the CDR3 is 14 residues. V was cut by 5 bases and J by 1 base, with 11 bases left in between. The CDR3 loop is CASSPQGGNTEAFF. The CDR3 DNA follows: TGTGCCAGCAGTCCACAAGGTGGGAACACTGAAGCTTTCTTT.

This chain connects TRBV27 to TRBJ2-7; D remains unclear. Germline loops: CDR1 MNHEY, CDR2 SMNVEV (reference sequence). This CDR3 comprises 17 residues. V was trimmed by 0 bases and J by 6 bases, leaving 21 bases between them. The CDR3 is CASSLSGRPASLSEQYF. Written as DNA, the CDR3 is TGTGCCAGCAGTTTATCAGGACGGCCGGCTAGTCTCTCCGAGCAGTACTTC.

The chain employs TRBV7-9 and TRBJ2-7; 7 bases line up with TRBD1. The CDR3 length is 15 residues. The germline gives CDR1 SEHNR, CDR2 FQNEAQ (reference sequence). The trim removed 2 bases at V and 3 bases at J, leaving 7 bases unmatched. CDR3 in amino acids: CASSLWSDRVYEQYF. In DNA, the CDR3 is TGTGCCAGCAGCTTATGGTCCGACAGGGTCTACGAGCAGTACTTC.

Only one count was recorded for this clone. The rearrangement joins TRBV28 to TRBJ2-3, with 7 bases that match TRBD1. This CDR3 has 14 amino acids. Germline assignment: CDR1 MDHEN and CDR2 SYDVKM. Germline trimming cut 2 bases from V and 4 bases from J; bases unmatched to any gene: 3. The CDR3 DNA reads TGTGCCAGCAGTTTAAGGGGGCTCGCAGATACGCAGTATTTT. Amino acids: CASSLRGLADTQYF.

The CDR3 DNA reads as TGTGCCAGTAGTATATCTGGACTACCCCTCTACGAGCAGTACTTC. Translating gives CASSISGLPLYEQYF. This rearrangement joins TRBV19 to TRBJ2-7; TRBD2 is a possible D gene (6 bases). This CDR3 has 15 residues. Trimming shortened V by 2 bases and J by 3 bases, and 14 bases separated the two germline ends. From germline, CDR1 is LNHDA and CDR2 SQIVND (reference sequence).

This rearrangement joins TRBV29-1 to TRBJ2-1, with TRBD1 as a possible D gene (6 bases). V was shortened by 7 bases and J by 6 bases, with 13 bases between the two germline ends. The CDR3 has 12 residues. Germline V gene data show CDR1 as SQVTM and CDR2 as ANQGSEA. The chain's CDR3 is CSAATGSNEQFF. As DNA, the CDR3 is TGCAGCGCCGCGACAGGCAGCAATGAGCAGTTCTTC.

The rearrangement joins TRBV7-9 to TRBJ2-1; 13 positions agree with TRBD2. The germline CDR1 and CDR2 sequences are SEHNR and FQNEAQ (reference sequence). With 5 bases clipped from V and 8 bases from J, the junction kept 6 bases outside the gene matches. There are 15 residues in the CDR3. The CDR3 DNA reads as TGTGCCAGCAGCCCAACTAGCGGGAGGGCCCATGAGCAGTTCTTC. Its protein product is CASSPTSGRAHEQFF.

This chain joins TRBV7-9 and TRBJ2-5, with D possibly TRBD2 on 5 matching bases. Germline-derived CDR1 and CDR2 are SEHNR and FQNEAQ (reference sequence). The CDR3 has 12 amino acids. V was shortened by 5 bases and J by 5 bases, with 9 bases between the two germline ends. CDR3: CASSGRRETQYF. CDR3 bases: TGTGCCAGCAGCGGACGGAGGGAGACCCAGTACTTC.

This rearrangement joins TRBV4-1 to TRBJ2-7, with D maybe TRBD2 (6 bases). The CDR3 contains 14 residues. Germline CDR1 reads MGHRA; CDR2 reads YSYEKL. Trimming took off 2 bases at V and 2 bases at J, with 10 bases between the two ends. CDR3 sequence: CASSQFAGTYEQYF. CDR3 in DNA: TGCGCCAGCAGCCAATTCGCGGGAACCTACGAGCAGTACTTC.

This chain joins TRBV10-3 and TRBJ1-1; TRBD1 matches at 9 bases. The CDR3 has 16 residues. The trim removed 6 bases at V and 1 base at J, leaving 9 bases unmatched. From germline, CDR1 is ENHRY and CDR2 SYGVKD. CDR3 in DNA: TGTGCCATCAGCGCCATACCGACAGGGGGGAACACTGAAGCTTTCTTT. It encodes CAISAIPTGGNTEAFF.

This sequence joins TRBV7-9 and TRBJ2-2; perhaps TRBD2 as D (5 bases). The CDR3 length is 14 residues. V lost 7 bases and J lost 2, with 11 bases in between. CDR1 SEHNR and CDR2 FQNEAQ come from the germline V gene (reference sequence). The CDR3 DNA reads TGTGCCAGCATTTCCAGGACTAACACCGGGGAGCTGTTTTTT. Its translation is CASISRTNTGELFF.

V and J are TRBV4-3 and TRBJ2-1; TRBD1 is a possible D gene (5 bases). V lost 0 bases and J lost 7, with 13 bases in between. Germline V gene lookup returns CDR1 LGHNA and CDR2 YSLEER. This CDR3 comprises 15 residues. The CDR3: CASSQDRNGQNEQFF. The DNA for the CDR3 is TGCGCCAGCAGCCAAGACAGAAACGGACAAAATGAGCAGTTCTTC.